Listed here is a single T cell receptor beta chain. The junction departs from germline at one end; a sequencing error may be responsible. The sample comes from a study of cytomegalovirus exposure and HLA in healthy donors. The PCR employed 60 Vbeta primers together with 13 Jbeta primers. Sequenced by immunoSEQ multiplex PCR; TCRdb stores in-frame clones only, minus some. This table holds about 190,000 clones, about 81% found once. The germline gives CDR1 SSHAT, CDR2 FNYEAQ (reference sequence). The CDR3 loop spans 15 amino acids. The sequenced material came from PBMCs. This sequence was found in a man younger than 35 in good health and CMV-seronegative. V is TRBV7-7 and J is TRBJ2-1; 8 bases align to TRBD2. In DNA form, the CDR3 reads TGTGCTAGCAGCTTAGGGACTAGCTCCTACAATGAGCAGTTCTTC. Residues: CASSLGTSSYNEQFF.